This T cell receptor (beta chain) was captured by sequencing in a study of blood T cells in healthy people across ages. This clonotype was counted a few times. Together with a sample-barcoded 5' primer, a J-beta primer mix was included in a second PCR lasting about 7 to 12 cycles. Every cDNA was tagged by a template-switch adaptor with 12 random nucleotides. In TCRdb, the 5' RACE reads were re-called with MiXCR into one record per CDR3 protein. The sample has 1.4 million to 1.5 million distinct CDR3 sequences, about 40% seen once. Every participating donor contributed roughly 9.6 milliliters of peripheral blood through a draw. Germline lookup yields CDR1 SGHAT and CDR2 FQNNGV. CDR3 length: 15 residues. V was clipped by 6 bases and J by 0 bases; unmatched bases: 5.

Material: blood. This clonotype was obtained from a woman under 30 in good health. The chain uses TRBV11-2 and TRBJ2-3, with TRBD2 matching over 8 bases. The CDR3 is CASRSSGSSTDTQYF. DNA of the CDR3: TGTGCCAGCAGATCTAGCGGGTCTAGCACAGATACGCAGTATTTT.